This T cell receptor (beta chain) was sequenced for a study of cytomegalovirus exposure and HLA in healthy donors. Study observations and caveats: The authors enumerated some 170 TCR beta chains as linked to cytomegalovirus. Data from an earlier analysis indicated that most TCR beta V segments were productive either about 90% or about 30% of the time. The dataset shows that most TCR sequences were rare, while some public TCRs occurred in many donors.

Concerning this clone: The antigen is not known.

Trimming left V 2 bases short and J 4 bases short, with 15 bases between. Germline CDR1 and CDR2: MNHNY and SVGAGI (reference sequence). The CDR3 is 15 amino acids. PCR involved 60 Vbeta and 13 Jbeta primers. Libraries were prepared by immunoSEQ multiplex PCR; TCRdb keeps only in-frame clonotypes and omits some of them. The sample carries over 85,000 clones, roughly three quarters recorded once. Each donor was nominally healthy when sampled (though unrecorded immune exposures were likely). The receptor comes from a male donor in good health and CMV-seropositive. The source material was PBMCs. J is TRBJ2-7 and V is TRBV6-6; D may be TRBD1 (5 bases). The CDR3 coding sequence is TGTGCCAGCAGTTACGCGCAGGGCTCAGTTTACGAGCAGTACTTC. Amino acid sequence: CASSYAQGSVYEQYF.